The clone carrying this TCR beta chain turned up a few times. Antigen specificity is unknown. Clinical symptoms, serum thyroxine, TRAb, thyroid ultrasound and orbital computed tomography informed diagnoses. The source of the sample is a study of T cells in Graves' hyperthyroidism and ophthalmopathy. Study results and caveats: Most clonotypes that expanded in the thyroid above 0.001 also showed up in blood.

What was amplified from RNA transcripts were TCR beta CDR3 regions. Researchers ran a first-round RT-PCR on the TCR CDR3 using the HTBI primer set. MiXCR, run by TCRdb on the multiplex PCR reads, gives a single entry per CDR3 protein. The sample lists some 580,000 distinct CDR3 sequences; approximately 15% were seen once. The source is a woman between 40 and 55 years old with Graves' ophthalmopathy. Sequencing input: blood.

CDR3 sequence: CASSYWGETSGRAYEQYF. The CDR3 nucleotides read TGTGCCAGCAGTTACTGGGGGGAGACTAGCGGGAGGGCCTACGAGCAGTACTTC. V and J are TRBV6-5 and TRBJ2-7; 14 bases map to TRBD2. The CDR3 is made up of 18 amino acids. Germline values: CDR1 MNHEY, CDR2 SVGAGI. After removal of 1 base from V and 2 bases from J, the junction contained 7 bases not matched to a gene.